One T cell receptor (beta chain) is described in this entry. The CDR3 totals 14 residues. Trimming took 6 bases from V and 4 from J; bases not matched to a gene: 6. Germline V gives CDR1 ENHRY, CDR2 SYGVKD. Patients were all untreated before their thyroid surgery. This sample is part of a study of metastatic and nonmetastatic thyroid tumors. In the original workflow: CDR3 differences across clinicopathological groups were used to build a distant-metastasis classifier for papillary thyroid cancer. TCRdb reprocessed the PCR reads via MiXCR. The V and J calls, along with clone size, are taken from TCRdb and not from the paper's own processing. Found here are over 7,500 clones, approximately 10% of them singletons; the top ten hold more than 6.5%.

This receptor was identified in a female donor with papillary thyroid cancer or a benign thyroid nodule (not recorded which). Some clones in this sample may be carry-over from other donors' samples. Sequencing was performed on tumor tissue. The chain joins TRBV10-3 to TRBJ2-5; 9 bases fit TRBD1. In DNA form, the CDR3 reads TGTGCCATCAGACAAGGGACAGGGCGAGAGACCCAGTACTTC. Its protein product is CAIRQGTGRETQYF.